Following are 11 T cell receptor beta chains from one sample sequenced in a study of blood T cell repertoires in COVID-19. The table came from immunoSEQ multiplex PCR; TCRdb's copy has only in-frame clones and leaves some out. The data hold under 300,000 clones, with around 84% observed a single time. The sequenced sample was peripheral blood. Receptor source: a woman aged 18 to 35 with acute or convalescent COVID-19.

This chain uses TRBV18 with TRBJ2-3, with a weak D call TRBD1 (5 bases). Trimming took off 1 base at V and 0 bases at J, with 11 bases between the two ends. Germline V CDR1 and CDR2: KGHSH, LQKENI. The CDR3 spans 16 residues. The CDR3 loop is CASSPRGSGSTDTQYF. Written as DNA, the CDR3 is TGTGCCAGCTCACCACGTGGGTCAGGGAGCACAGATACGCAGTATTTT.

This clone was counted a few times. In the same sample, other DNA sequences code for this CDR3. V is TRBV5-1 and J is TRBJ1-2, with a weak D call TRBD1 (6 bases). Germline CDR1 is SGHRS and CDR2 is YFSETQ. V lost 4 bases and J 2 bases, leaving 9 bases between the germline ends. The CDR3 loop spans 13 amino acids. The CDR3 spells CASSPGQNYGYTF. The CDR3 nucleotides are TGCGCCAGCAGCCCCGGACAGAACTATGGCTACACCTTC.

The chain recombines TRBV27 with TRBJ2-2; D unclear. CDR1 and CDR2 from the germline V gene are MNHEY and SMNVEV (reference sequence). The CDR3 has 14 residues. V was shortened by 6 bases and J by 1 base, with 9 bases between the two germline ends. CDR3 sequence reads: CASSLRQNTGELFF. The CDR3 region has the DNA TGTGCCAGCAGCTTGCGACAGAACACCGGGGAGCTGTTTTTT.

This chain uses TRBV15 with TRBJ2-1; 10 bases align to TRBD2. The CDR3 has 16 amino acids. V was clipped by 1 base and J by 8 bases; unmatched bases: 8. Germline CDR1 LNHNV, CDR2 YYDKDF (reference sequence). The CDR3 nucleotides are TGTGCCACCAGCAGAGCCGCTAGCGGGAGTTTCGATGAGCAGTTCTTC. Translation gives CATSRAASGSFDEQFF. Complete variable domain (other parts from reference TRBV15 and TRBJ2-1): DAMVIQNPRYQVTQFGKPVTLSCSQTLNHNVMYWYQQKSSQAPKLLFHYYDKDFNNEADTPDNFQSRRPNTSFCFLDIRSPGLGDTAMYLCATSRAASGSFDEQFFGPGTRLTVL.

CDR3 bases: TGTGCCAGCTCACAGGACAGGATAGACACTGAAGCTTTCTTT. Translating it yields CASSQDRIDTEAFF. This chain joins TRBV18 and TRBJ1-1; 7 nucleotides align to TRBD1. The CDR3 is made up of 14 amino acids. The ends lost 4 bases at V and 3 bases at J; junction bases unmatched: 5. CDR1 is KGHSH and CDR2 is LQKENI in the germline V gene. The full variable domain, its missing parts supplied by reference TRBV18 and TRBJ1-1, is NAGVMQNPRHLVRRRGQEARLRCSPMKGHSHVYWYRQLPEEGLKFMVYLQKENIIDESGMPKERFSAEFPKEGPSILRIQQVVRGDSAAYFCASSQDRIDTEAFFGQGTRLTVV.

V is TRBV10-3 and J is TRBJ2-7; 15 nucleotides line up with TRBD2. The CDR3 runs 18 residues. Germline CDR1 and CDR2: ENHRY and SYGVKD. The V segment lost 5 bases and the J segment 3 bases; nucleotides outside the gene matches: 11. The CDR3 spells CAISPPWTSGRDHYEQYF. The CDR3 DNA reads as TGTGCCATCAGTCCGCCTTGGACTAGCGGGAGGGACCACTACGAGCAGTACTTC.

The CDR3 DNA reads TGTGCCAGCAGCCGTGGGACAGGGGGCGCGGGGGGCAACTATGGCTACACCTTC. This encodes CASSRGTGGAGGNYGYTF. V gene TRBV5-4 combines with J gene TRBJ1-2; 12 nucleotides match TRBD1. V shed 4 bases, J shed 2 bases, and the junction held 12 bases outside the gene matches. The CDR3 length is 18 residues. Germline CDR1 reads SGHNT; CDR2 reads YYREEE (reference sequence).

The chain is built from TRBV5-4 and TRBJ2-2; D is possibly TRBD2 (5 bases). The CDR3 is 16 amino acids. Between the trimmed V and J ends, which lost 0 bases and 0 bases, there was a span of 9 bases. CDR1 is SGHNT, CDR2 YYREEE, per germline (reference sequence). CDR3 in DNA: TGTGCCAGCAGCTTGGTTGCGACTACGAACACCGGGGAGCTGTTTTTT. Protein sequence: CASSLVATTNTGELFF.

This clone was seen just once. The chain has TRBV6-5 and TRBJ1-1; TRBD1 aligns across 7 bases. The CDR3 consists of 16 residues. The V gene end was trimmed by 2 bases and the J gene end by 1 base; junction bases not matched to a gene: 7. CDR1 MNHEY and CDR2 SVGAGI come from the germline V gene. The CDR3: CASSYPDRAGNTEAFF. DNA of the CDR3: TGTGCCAGCAGTTACCCCGACAGGGCCGGGAACACTGAAGCTTTCTTT.

The CDR3 here is CASSLAGVWSGHEQYF. For the CDR3, the DNA is TGTGCCAGCAGTTTAGCGGGAGTTTGGTCCGGTCACGAGCAGTACTTC. This sequence joins TRBV28 and TRBJ2-7, with TRBD2 matching over 7 bases. Germline trimming cut 2 bases from V and 5 bases from J; bases unmatched to any gene: 12. The CDR3 runs to 16 residues. Germline V CDR1 and CDR2: MDHEN, SYDVKM.

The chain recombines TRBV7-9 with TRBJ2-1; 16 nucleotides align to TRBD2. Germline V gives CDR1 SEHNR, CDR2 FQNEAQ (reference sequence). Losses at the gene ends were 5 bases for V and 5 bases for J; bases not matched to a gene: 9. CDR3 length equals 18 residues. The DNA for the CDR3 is TGTGCCAGCAGCCGGGGGACTAGCGGGAGGGCCCTCAACAATGAGCAGTTCTTC. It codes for CASSRGTSGRALNNEQFF.